The source of this TCR beta chain is a study of CD8 T cells in ankylosing spondylitis. This clonotype was observed at least ten times. Antigen specificity is unknown. Broader study findings: Several of the motif variants were reported before in synovial fluid and blood from reactive arthritis. Seven to nine highly homologous variants made up a TCR beta motif, and this motif appeared characteristic of ankylosing spondylitis blood.

Using its own MiXCR run on the 5' RACE reads, TCRdb lists one record per CDR3 protein. The table shows about 330,000 distinct CDR3 sequences, with 7% to 9% occurring only once. This receptor was obtained from a male donor with ankylosing spondylitis. The sequenced sample consisted of blood, either unsorted or a sorted T cell fraction (not recorded which).

This chain's CDR3 is CASSEWETQYF. The CDR3 nucleotides are TGTGCCAGCAGCGAGTGGGAGACCCAGTACTTC. The chain joins TRBV11-2 to TRBJ2-5; D gene unclear. The CDR3 runs 11 residues. Between the trimmed V and J ends, which lost 5 bases and 5 bases, there was a span of 6 bases. Per germline, CDR1 SGHAT and CDR2 FQNNGV. Full variable domain (missing parts from reference TRBV11-2 and TRBJ2-5): EAGVAQSPRYKIIEKRQSVAFWCNPISGHATLYWYQQILGQGPKLLIQFQNNGVVDDSQLPKDRFSAERLKGVDSTLKIQPAKLEDSAVYLCASSEWETQYFGPGTRLLVL.